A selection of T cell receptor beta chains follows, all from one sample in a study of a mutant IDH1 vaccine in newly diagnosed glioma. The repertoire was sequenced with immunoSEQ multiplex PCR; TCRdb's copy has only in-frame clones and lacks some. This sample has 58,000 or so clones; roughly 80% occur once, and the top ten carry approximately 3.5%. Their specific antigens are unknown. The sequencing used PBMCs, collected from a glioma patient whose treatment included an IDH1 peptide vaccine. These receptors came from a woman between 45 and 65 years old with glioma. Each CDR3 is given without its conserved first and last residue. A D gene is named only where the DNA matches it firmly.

CDR3: ASGDFASETQY
D: .
V: TRBV2

CDR3: ASTKERGNTEAF
D: .
V: TRBV11-2

CDR3: ASSQNTLTQPQH
D: .
V: TRBV4-3

CDR3: ASSMTQGGELF
D: .
V: TRBV6-1

CDR3: ASSQGVAWPYEQY
D: .
V: TRBV4-1

CDR3: SARSDAGSPLH
D: .
V: TRBV29-1

CDR3: ASSKVGAVEAF
D: .
V: TRBV21-1

CDR3: ASSQPMGGEAF
D: .
V: TRBV4-2

CDR3: ARSSTGSGNQPQH
D: .
V: TRBV5-3

CDR3: AWSLGYGGLYSNQPQH
D: .
V: TRBV30

CDR3: ASSLQSTLTDTGNEKLF
D: .
V: TRBV7-9

CDR3: ASGRDSWRF
D: .
V: TRBV9

CDR3: ASSQGEERGRKQY
D: .
V: TRBV4-1

CDR3: ASGQGIQETQY
D: TRBD1
V: TRBV27

CDR3: ASSLMGTGSGYT
D: TRBD1
V: TRBV6-5

CDR3: AWTSQGDGYT
D: .
V: TRBV30

CDR3: ASSLARRGPESTNEKLF
D: TRBD1
V: TRBV5-6

CDR3: ASSQGGPNNEKLF
D: TRBD1
V: TRBV7-9

CDR3: ASREGSYGYT
D: .
V: TRBV5-1

CDR3: ASSAQGQGRTEAF
D: TRBD1
V: TRBV9

CDR3: ASSVGGTGGFNEQF
D: TRBD1
V: TRBV11-3

CDR3: ASSQGQPSYNEQF
D: .
V: TRBV14

CDR3: ASSLGSQPQH
D: .
V: TRBV7-9

CDR3: ASSLGVGREGNTIY
D: .
V: TRBV11-2

CDR3: ASSPPGTLTYEQY
D: .
V: TRBV6-5

CDR3: AWSGSDSSSYEQY
D: .
V: TRBV30

CDR3: ASRSGGQRQAF
D: .
V: TRBV12-5